The 15 T cell receptor beta chains below all came from one sample that was sequenced in a study of T cell responses to AZD1222 COVID-19 vaccine. Clones were read by immunoSEQ multiplex PCR, and TCRdb kept only the in-frame ones, dropping some. The sample includes over 130,000 clones, more than 85% of them seen just once. Material: peripheral blood, obtained 28 days after the second AZD1222 dose. The receptors come from an adult who received the AZD1222 COVID-19 vaccine.

The rearrangement joins TRBV18 to TRBJ2-5; D is uncertain. There are 13 residues in the CDR3. V was trimmed by 0 bases and J by 5 bases, leaving 7 bases between them. Per the germline V gene, CDR1 is KGHSH and CDR2 is LQKENI. The CDR3 DNA reads as TGTGCCAGCTCACCACCGAGCCTGGAGACCCAGTACTTC. It yields the protein CASSPPSLETQYF.

The V call is TRBV5-1, the J call TRBJ2-1; 10 bases match TRBD2. CDR1 and CDR2 from the germline V gene are SGHRS and YFSETQ. CDR3 length: 18 amino acids. Losses at the gene ends were 4 bases for V and 9 bases for J; bases not matched to a gene: 19. In DNA form, the CDR3 reads TGCGCCAGCAGCCCTGGGATAACCACAGCGGGAGGGCCGATTGAGCAGTTCTTC. This sequence encodes CASSPGITTAGGPIEQFF.

To note about this clone: The sample holds other DNA sequences that translate to the same CDR3. This chain joins TRBV7-9 and TRBJ2-7; D assignment may be TRBD1 or TRBD2 (5 bases each). This CDR3 is built from 14 residues. Trimming removed 5 bases from V and 3 bases from J, with 14 bases in between. Germline V gene sequence: CDR1 SEHNR, CDR2 FQNEAQ (reference sequence). The CDR3 protein is CASSPPGRNYEQYF. The CDR3, as DNA: TGTGCCAGCAGCCCGCCGGGACGGAACTACGAGCAGTACTTC. Full variable domain (missing parts from reference TRBV7-9 and TRBJ2-7): DTGVSQNPRHKITKRGQNVTFRCDPISEHNRLYWYRQTLGQGPEFLTYFQNEAQLEKSRLLSDRFSAERPKGSFSTLEIQRTEQGDSAMYLCASSPPGRNYEQYFGPGTRLTVT.

The J gene is TRBJ2-2, the V gene TRBV27; no definite D call. The germline CDR1 and CDR2 sequences are MNHEY and SMNVEV (reference sequence). The CDR3 extends over 11 amino acids. V was shortened by 3 bases and J by 7 bases, with 3 bases between the two germline ends. This chain's CDR3 is CASSFGGELFF. Written as DNA, the CDR3 is TGTGCCAGCAGTTTCGGCGGGGAGCTGTTTTTT.

The chain recombines TRBV2 with TRBJ1-2; D not certain. Looked up from germline, CDR1 is SNHLY and CDR2 is FYNNEI. This CDR3 comprises 14 residues. Trimming cost V 4 bases and J 1 base, with 10 bases left between them. CDR3 bases: TGTGCCAGCAGTGGCTTCAGGAATAACTATGGCTACACCTTC. Amino acids: CASSGFRNNYGYTF.

The sample holds one count of this clone. V gene TRBV19 combines with J gene TRBJ1-4, with D possibly matching TRBD1 (5 bases). Germline CDR1 reads LNHDA; CDR2 reads SQIVND (reference sequence). V lost 10 bases and J lost 7, with 13 bases in between. The CDR3 runs 12 residues. The CDR3 loop is CATLGVGEKLFF. DNA of the CDR3: TGTGCCACCTTGGGGGTGGGTGAAAAACTGTTTTTT.

The J gene is TRBJ2-2, the V gene TRBV6-2 or TRBV6-3; the D is unclear. The germline gives CDR1 MNHEY, CDR2 SVGEGT. This CDR3 region has 18 residues. V gave up 2 bases and J gave up 1 base, with 17 bases separating them. CDR3 protein: CASSYPPAGYLNTGELFF. The CDR3 DNA follows: TGTGCCAGCAGTTACCCCCCGGCAGGATACCTGAACACCGGGGAGCTGTTTTTT.

The CDR3 sequence is CASSTGPPGGNEKLFF. The CDR3 coding sequence is TGTGCCAGCAGCACCGGGCCCCCAGGGGGTAATGAAAAACTGTTTTTT. V is TRBV9 and J is TRBJ1-4; 7 bases line up with TRBD1. V shed 4 bases, J shed 4 bases, and the junction held 10 bases outside the gene matches. This CDR3 spans 16 amino acids. Germline V gene sequence: CDR1 SGDLS, CDR2 YYNGEE. The complete variable domain, with remaining parts taken from reference TRBV9 and TRBJ1-4, reads DSGVTQTPKHLITATGQRVTLRCSPRSGDLSVYWYQQSLDQGLQFLIQYYNGEERAKGNILERFSAQQFPDLHSELNLSSLELGDSALYFCASSTGPPGGNEKLFFGSGTQLSVL.

CDR3 residues: CAISESVARISGKLFF. The CDR3 nucleotides are TGTGCCATCAGTGAGTCGGTGGCCCGAATTTCCGGAAAACTGTTTTTT. V is TRBV10-3 and J is TRBJ1-4; no clear D. CDR1 and CDR2 (germline): ENHRY, SYGVKD. The CDR3 totals 16 residues. Trimming removed 0 bases from V and 10 bases from J, with 18 bases in between.

This clone appeared a single time. The chain links TRBV28 to TRBJ1-5; no clear D. Germline V gene sequence: CDR1 MDHEN, CDR2 SYDVKM. This CDR3 is built from 14 residues. V dropped 3 bases and J dropped 6 bases, with 12 bases sitting between them. The CDR3: CASSLPHRLQPQHF. Written as DNA, the CDR3 is TGTGCCAGCAGTTTGCCCCATCGTCTTCAGCCCCAGCATTTT.

This clone was observed a single time. The V gene is TRBV6-2 or TRBV6-3, the J gene TRBJ2-7, with 12 bases lining up with TRBD1. The ends lost 5 bases at V and 5 bases at J; junction bases unmatched: 7. Per the germline V gene, CDR1 is MNHEY and CDR2 is SVGEGT. This CDR3 is 15 amino acids long. This chain's CDR3 is CASSDPGTGGDEQYF. CDR3 in DNA: TGTGCCAGCAGTGACCCAGGGACAGGGGGCGACGAGCAGTACTTC.

This CDR3 is CASSEVSLGNTIYF. The CDR3 nucleotides are TGCGCCAGCAGTGAGGTCAGCCTTGGAAACACCATATATTTT. The chain links TRBV10-2 to TRBJ1-3; D is uncertain. The length of the CDR3 is 14 residues. With 2 bases removed from V and 3 bases from J, the gap between germline ends came to 8 bases. Germline V gene data show CDR1 as WSHSY and CDR2 as SAAADI.

CDR3 residues: CASSGGTYGYTF. The DNA of the CDR3 is TGTGCCAGTAGTGGAGGGACCTATGGCTACACCTTC. This rearrangement joins TRBV19 to TRBJ1-2; tentative D call: TRBD1 (5 bases). V lost 5 bases and J lost 4, with 8 bases in between. The CDR3 runs 12 residues. The V gene's germline CDR1 is LNHDA and CDR2 SQIVND (reference sequence).

The chain has TRBV10-3 and TRBJ2-1, with 13 bases fitting TRBD2. Germline V lookup: CDR1 ENHRY, CDR2 SYGVKD. V lost 8 bases, J lost 7 bases, and 11 bases stayed unmatched. The CDR3 loop spans 16 amino acids. The CDR3 DNA sequence: TGTGCCATCGGGACTAGCGGGATACTGGGTAGGAATGAGCAGTTCTTC. Its translation: CAIGTSGILGRNEQFF.

The chain's CDR3 is CASSQLVAGRSYEQYF. The CDR3, as DNA: TGTGCCAGCAGCCAACTAGTGGCAGGAAGGTCCTACGAGCAGTACTTC. The rearrangement links TRBV27 to TRBJ2-7, with D tentatively TRBD2 (5 bases). CDR3 length: 16 amino acids. CDR1 and CDR2 from the germline V gene are MNHEY and SMNVEV (reference sequence). V shed 6 bases and J shed 1 base, with 19 bases lying between them.